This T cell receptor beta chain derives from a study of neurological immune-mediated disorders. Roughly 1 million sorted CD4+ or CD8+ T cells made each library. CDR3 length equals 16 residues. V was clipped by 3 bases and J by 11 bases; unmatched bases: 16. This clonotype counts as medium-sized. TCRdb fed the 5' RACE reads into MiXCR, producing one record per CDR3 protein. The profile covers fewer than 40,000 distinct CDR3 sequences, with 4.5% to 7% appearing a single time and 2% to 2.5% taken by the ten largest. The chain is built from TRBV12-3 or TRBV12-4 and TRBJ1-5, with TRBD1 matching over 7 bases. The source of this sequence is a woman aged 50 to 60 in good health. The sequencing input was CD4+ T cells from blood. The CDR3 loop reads CASSFGFTGVGVAQHF. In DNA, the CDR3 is TGTGCCAGCAGTTTCGGATTTACAGGGGTTGGGGTGGCCCAGCATTTT.